The sequence of this T cell receptor beta chain was determined in a study of identical twins. Whole-study results and caveats: Conclusions were drawn cross-sectionally by statistical analysis, without following the same donors. For zero-insertion analyses, partial confounding could come from invariant MAIT and iNKT cells.

This clonotype was counted many times. Antigen unknown. The CDR3 has 14 residues. Deletions cut 0 bases from V and 8 bases from J, with 10 bases between. The germline gives CDR1 ENHRY, CDR2 SYGVKD. TCRdb passed the 5' RACE reads through MiXCR, listing each CDR3 protein once. The profile shows about 690,000 distinct CDR3 sequences, around 6% of them singletons. The specimen was naive T cells sorted from blood. The V gene is TRBV10-3, the J gene TRBJ1-4, with a weak D call TRBD1 (5 bases). This clonotype originated in a young man in good health. CDR3 coding DNA: TGTGCCATCAGTGAGTCACAGGCAGACGAAAAACTGTTTTTT. Protein: CAISESQADEKLFF.